This T cell receptor (beta chain) is from a study of cytomegalovirus exposure and HLA in healthy donors. The study, taken as a whole, reports: In a later analysis, several top co-occurrence clusters appeared linked to parvovirus B19, influenza, CMV and Epstein-Barr virus. Reports credit the classifier with highly specific, highly sensitive diagnosis of cytomegalovirus status.

Germline V lookup: CDR1 SGHNT, CDR2 YYREEE (reference sequence). The length of the CDR3 is 14 residues. The V and J ends lost 4 bases and 8 bases, in that order; junction bases with no gene match: 8. As regards this clone: Its antigen is unknown.

The primer mix had 60 Vbeta and 13 Jbeta primers. Sequenced by immunoSEQ multiplex PCR; TCRdb stores in-frame clones only, minus some. This table holds some 96,000 clones, 64% found once. The material sequenced was PBMCs. The clonotype originates from a man between 60 and 75 years old in good health and CMV-seronegative. The chain combines TRBV5-4 with TRBJ1-4; 7 bases match TRBD1. The CDR3 sequence is CASSETSRGEKLFF. The DNA for the CDR3 is TGTGCCAGCAGCGAAACGTCCAGGGGGGAAAAACTGTTTTTT.